This entry describes one TCR beta chain. Germline CDR1 and CDR2: SGHAT and FQDESV (reference sequence). Trimming cost V 0 bases and J 0 bases, with 8 bases left between them. The CDR3 runs to 15 residues. The data were taken from a study of T cells in tuberculosis. Study as a whole: The T cells targeted glucose monomycolate, a mycobacterial lipid, via CD1B. PBMC were archived before or within 7 days of starting treatment.

Time point given: new active TB diagnosis, blood taken before or within 7 days of starting treatment. HIV-seronegative South African adults aged 18 years or older had newly diagnosed active tuberculosis. On average about 92,000 T cells per donor were immunosequenced. This table comes from immunoSEQ multiplex PCR, and its TCRdb copy is limited to in-frame clones, with some not included. Of 25,000 to 35,000 clones listed, roughly 94% were seen once; the top ten hold 7%. The V gene is TRBV11-1, the J gene TRBJ2-5, with D possibly matching TRBD2 (5 bases). Here the sequenced sample was PBMCs, taken at tuberculosis diagnosis. This TCR came from an adult with tuberculosis. Some clones in this sample may be carry-over from other donors' samples. CDR3 nucleotide sequence: TGTGCCAGCAGCTTAGCGGCTAGCAACCAAGAGACCCAGTACTTC. This gives the protein CASSLAASNQETQYF. The entire variable domain, with the rest obtained from reference TRBV11-1 and TRBJ2-5, is as follows: EAEVAQSPRYKITEKSQAVAFWCDPISGHATLYWYRQILGQGPELLVQFQDESVVDDSQLPKDRFSAERLKGVDSTLKIQPAELGDSAMYLCASSLAASNQETQYFGPGTRLLVL.